A selection of T cell receptor beta chains follows, all from one sample in a study of blood T cell repertoires in COVID-19. The protocol was immunoSEQ multiplex PCR, while the TCRdb copy is restricted to in-frame clones and leaves out a portion. The table includes around 140,000 clones, around nine tenths detected once. Specimen: peripheral blood. The receptors derive from a man in his forties or fifties with active or convalescent COVID-19. The CDR3 runs from the conserved cysteine through the conserved F or W. A D gene is named only where the DNA matches it firmly. The size field is filled for only some rows; it gives once, few, many or a size class.

size | J | V | D | CDR3 | DNA
. | TRBJ1-2 | TRBV6-6 | TRBD1 | CASRGTGDGYTF | TGTGCCAGCAGGGGGACAGGGGATGGCTACACCTTC
. | TRBJ2-3 | TRBV5-4 | TRBD2 | CASSTEKGLATDTQYF | TGTGCCAGCAGTACCGAGAAGGGACTAGCCACAGATACGCAGTATTTT
once | TRBJ2-7 | TRBV6-5 | . | CASKGGGWYEQYF | TGTGCCAGCAAGGGGGGAGGGTGGTACGAGCAGTACTTC
once | TRBJ2-5 | TRBV7-2 | TRBD2 | CASIPRGGTQETQYF | TGTGCCAGCATCCCTCGGGGGGGGACCCAAGAGACCCAGTACTTC
. | TRBJ2-1 | TRBV4-2 | TRBD1 | CASSQSRGHNEQFF | TGTGCCAGCAGCCAGTCAAGGGGGCACAATGAGCAGTTCTTC
few | TRBJ2-3 | TRBV27 | . | CASRNQGWADTQYF | TGTGCCAGCAGAAATCAGGGGTGGGCAGATACGCAGTATTTT
. | TRBJ2-3 | TRBV10-3 | . | CAISESNRGGPDTQYF | TGTGCCATCAGTGAGTCTAATAGAGGGGGTCCAGATACGCAGTATTTT
. | TRBJ2-5 | TRBV25-1 | TRBD2 | CASRPLAGEGQETQYF | TGTGCCAGCAGACCCCTAGCGGGGGAGGGACAAGAGACCCAGTACTTC
. | TRBJ1-2 | TRBV4-3 | . | CASSQGPRSDYGYTF | TGCGCCAGCAGCCAAGGACCCCGGAGCGACTATGGCTACACCTTC
. | TRBJ1-3 | TRBV29-1 | TRBD1 | CSIWTGGNTIYF | TGCAGCATTTGGACAGGCGGAAACACCATATATTTT
. | TRBJ1-2 | TRBV19 | TRBD1 | CASSILRQGSNGYTF | TGTGCCAGTAGTATCCTCCGACAGGGGAGTAATGGCTACACCTTC
. | TRBJ1-2 | TRBV19 | . | CASSMGGGTSNYGYTF | TGTGCCAGTAGTATGGGCGGGGGGACCAGTAACTATGGCTACACCTTC
. | TRBJ1-6 | TRBV5-1 | TRBD1 | CASSSGTGSLRGSPLHF | TGCGCCAGCAGCTCCGGGACAGGGTCTCTTCGTGGTTCACCCCTCCACTTT
. | TRBJ2-5 | TRBV29-1 | TRBD1 | CSVQIGTGQETQYF | TGCAGCGTTCAGATAGGGACAGGACAAGAGACCCAGTACTTC
. | TRBJ1-1 | TRBV4-2 | TRBD1 | CASSQDVQGAGLWTEAFF | TGTGCCAGCAGCCAAGATGTCCAGGGGGCAGGGTTGTGGACTGAAGCTTTCTTT
. | TRBJ1-3 | TRBV15 | . | CATSRAPQTGISGNTIYF | TGTGCCACCAGCAGAGCCCCTCAGACAGGTATCTCTGGAAACACCATATATTTT
. | TRBJ1-4 | TRBV14 | . | CASSQGRGFATNEKLFF | TGTGCCAGCAGCCAGGGGAGAGGCTTTGCAACTAATGAAAAACTGTTTTTT
. | TRBJ2-1 | TRBV11-3 | . | CASSLDTYNEQFF | TGTGCCAGCAGCTTAGATACCTACAATGAGCAGTTCTTC
once | TRBJ1-2 | TRBV3-1/TRBV3-2 | . | CASSQAVNYGYTF | TGTGCCAGCAGCCAAGCTGTGAACTATGGCTACACCTTC
. | TRBJ1-1 | TRBV27 | TRBD1 | CASSTRTGGLRGTEAFF | TGTGCCAGCAGTACCCGGACAGGGGGCCTTCGGGGGACTGAAGCTTTCTTT
. | TRBJ2-3 | TRBV15 | TRBD1 | CATSRDQDRGRSTDTQYF | TGTGCCACCAGCAGAGATCAGGACAGGGGGAGAAGCACAGATACGCAGTATTTT
. | TRBJ2-3 | TRBV18 | TRBD2 | CASSPYLYGGAPDTQYF | TGTGCCAGCTCACCTTATCTATACGGGGGGGCGCCAGATACGCAGTATTTT
. | TRBJ2-7 | TRBV11-2 | TRBD2 | CASSTGTSGTYEQYF | TGTGCCAGCAGCACGGGGACTAGCGGGACTTACGAGCAGTACTTC
. | TRBJ1-3 | TRBV19 | . | CASSTIRDNLGNTIYF | TGTGCCAGTAGTACAATCCGGGACAACCTTGGAAACACCATATATTTT
. | TRBJ2-7 | TRBV5-1 | . | CASSRQQTYEQYF | TGCGCCAGCAGCAGACAGCAGACCTACGAGCAGTACTTC
. | TRBJ1-4 | TRBV7-2 | . | CASSLVEGLSEKLFF | TGTGCCAGCAGCTTAGTGGAGGGGCTCAGTGAAAAACTGTTTTTT
. | TRBJ1-1 | TRBV15 | . | CATSRDTGRGDTEAFF | TGTGCCACCAGCAGAGATACAGGGAGGGGTGACACTGAAGCTTTCTTT
. | TRBJ1-2 | TRBV28 | TRBD1 | CASSPGQGWGYTF | TGTGCCAGCAGTCCGGGACAGGGCTGGGGCTACACCTTC
. | TRBJ1-3 | TRBV15 | . | CATSRVFGFGNTIYF | TGTGCCACCAGCAGAGTTTTCGGTTTCGGAAACACCATATATTTT
few | TRBJ1-4 | TRBV28 | TRBD1 | CASLLQGRREKLFF | TGTGCCAGCTTATTACAGGGGAGGCGGGAAAAACTGTTTTTT
once | TRBJ2-3 | TRBV19 | TRBD2 | CASSPRGTSGTDTQYF | TGTGCCAGTAGTCCGAGGGGGACTAGCGGGACAGATACGCAGTATTTT
. | TRBJ2-1 | TRBV11-2 | TRBD2 | CASSLFRLAGLKGNEQFF | TGTGCCAGCAGCTTATTTCGACTAGCGGGCCTGAAGGGGAATGAGCAGTTCTTC
. | TRBJ2-2 | TRBV30 | . | CAWRGVANTGELFF | TGTGCCTGGAGAGGAGTCGCCAACACCGGGGAGCTGTTTTTT
. | TRBJ2-3 | TRBV6-6 | . | CASSYRSGTDTQYF | TGTGCCAGCAGTTACCGCTCAGGCACAGATACGCAGTATTTT
. | TRBJ2-6 | TRBV19 | . | CASSIQGTGANVLTF | TGTGCCAGTAGTATTCAGGGCACCGGGGCCAACGTCCTGACTTTC
once | TRBJ1-2 | TRBV5-1 | TRBD1 | CASSLSGDSVYGYTF | TGCGCCAGCAGCTTGTCCGGGGACAGTGTCTATGGCTACACCTTC
. | TRBJ2-2 | TRBV19 | TRBD1 | CASSRQGADGELFF | TGTGCCAGTAGTAGACAGGGGGCTGACGGGGAGCTGTTTTTT
. | TRBJ2-4 | TRBV5-1 | TRBD2 | CASSLEVSGGNIQYF | TGCGCCAGCAGCTTGGAGGTTAGCGGGGGAAACATTCAGTACTTC
. | TRBJ1-1 | TRBV20-1 | . | CSATGNTEAFF | TGCAGTGCTACAGGGAACACTGAAGCTTTCTTT
. | TRBJ2-7 | TRBV6-2/TRBV6-3 | . | CASSYWSDKYEQYF | TGTGCCAGCAGTTACTGGTCCGACAAGTACGAGCAGTACTTC
. | TRBJ2-3 | TRBV12-5 | . | CASGLVIFAAPSQKIITDTQYF | TGTGCTAGTGGTTTGGTTATATTCGCCGCCCCATCACAGAAAATAATCACAGATACGCAGTATTTT
. | TRBJ2-1 | TRBV28 | . | CASRGGFYNEQFF | TGTGCCAGCAGAGGGGGATTCTACAATGAGCAGTTCTTC
. | TRBJ1-4 | TRBV19 | . | CAVREGGGEKLFF | TGTGCCGTCCGTGAGGGAGGAGGAGAAAAACTGTTTTTT
. | TRBJ1-4 | TRBV5-1 | . | CASSSGGFEKLFF | TGCGCCAGCAGCTCGGGCGGGTTTGAAAAACTGTTTTTT
. | TRBJ2-7 | TRBV6-5 | TRBD2 | CASSTTSGSIKQYF | TGTGCCAGCAGTACTACTAGCGGGAGCATCAAGCAGTACTTC
. | TRBJ1-1 | TRBV28 | . | CASSAGTRAFF | TGTGCCAGCAGCGCAGGTACGCGAGCTTTCTTT
. | TRBJ1-2 | TRBV25-1 | . | CASRGTSSSNYGYTF | TGTGCCAGCAGGGGGACATCCAGCTCTAACTATGGCTACACCTTC
. | TRBJ1-5 | TRBV12-3/TRBV12-4 | . | CASSLVQNQPQHF | TGTGCCAGCAGTTTGGTGCAGAATCAGCCCCAGCATTTT
. | TRBJ2-3 | TRBV27 | TRBD2 | CASSTGLGRTDTQYF | TGTGCCAGCAGCACCGGACTAGGTCGAACAGATACGCAGTATTTT